This T cell receptor (beta chain) was identified during a study of spatial heterogeneity in lung cancer. General study findings and limits: In tumors, expanded intratumoral alpha and beta TCR counts tracked mutation counts.

Documented time point: sample taken at primary tumor resection. Without sorting, whole RNA was sequenced from tumor, nontumor lung or frozen PBMC. One entry per CDR3 protein, called by TCRdb with MiXCR from the 5' RACE reads. Altogether tens of thousands of distinct CDR3 sequences are present, 4.5% to 5% being singletons, with the ten largest covering roughly 9.6%. Germline lookup yields CDR1 SEHNR and CDR2 FQNEAQ (reference sequence). The CDR3 has 12 residues. The V gene lost 5 bases and the J gene lost 9 bases, with 11 bases spanning the gap. This clonotype showed up many times. Antigen: not known. This receptor was obtained from a male donor with early-stage non-small cell lung cancer. The sample in question was lung tumor tissue, obtained at surgery. V is TRBV7-9 and J is TRBJ2-1, with D possibly being TRBD2 (5 bases). The CDR3 sequence is CASSERDGEQFF. CDR3 nucleotides: TGTGCCAGCAGCGAGAGGGATGGTGAGCAGTTCTTC.